This T cell receptor (beta chain) was identified during a study of shared clonotypes between healthy human individuals. In the study overall: Per donor, three plates held CD4 naive cells, three held CD4 memory, two held CD8 naive and one held CD8 memory. Findings and limits, study-wide: Limitation of the genetic and exposure-history diversity represented came from the few donors. Generally, naive subsets (rather than memory subsets) showed larger estimated richness.

This CDR3 spans 11 amino acids. V gave up 2 bases and J gave up 9 bases; unmatched junction bases: 3. Germline CDR1 SQVTM, CDR2 ANQGSEA. On this clone: What it binds is not known.

Deep-level running was used for the assay. The data were produced by immunoSEQ multiplex PCR, yet TCRdb's version contains in-frame clones alone and is incomplete. Among a few million clones listed, 90% to 95% were seen once. This TCR was sampled from a man younger than 35 in good health. The sequenced sample consisted of naive CD4+ T cells sorted from blood. Indicated subset: CD45RA+ positively selected. The chain carries TRBV29-1 and TRBJ2-5, with 7 positions matching TRBD2. The CDR3 DNA is TGCAGCGTTGAACCGGGGGGTGCCCAGTACTTC. Amino acids: CSVEPGGAQYF.